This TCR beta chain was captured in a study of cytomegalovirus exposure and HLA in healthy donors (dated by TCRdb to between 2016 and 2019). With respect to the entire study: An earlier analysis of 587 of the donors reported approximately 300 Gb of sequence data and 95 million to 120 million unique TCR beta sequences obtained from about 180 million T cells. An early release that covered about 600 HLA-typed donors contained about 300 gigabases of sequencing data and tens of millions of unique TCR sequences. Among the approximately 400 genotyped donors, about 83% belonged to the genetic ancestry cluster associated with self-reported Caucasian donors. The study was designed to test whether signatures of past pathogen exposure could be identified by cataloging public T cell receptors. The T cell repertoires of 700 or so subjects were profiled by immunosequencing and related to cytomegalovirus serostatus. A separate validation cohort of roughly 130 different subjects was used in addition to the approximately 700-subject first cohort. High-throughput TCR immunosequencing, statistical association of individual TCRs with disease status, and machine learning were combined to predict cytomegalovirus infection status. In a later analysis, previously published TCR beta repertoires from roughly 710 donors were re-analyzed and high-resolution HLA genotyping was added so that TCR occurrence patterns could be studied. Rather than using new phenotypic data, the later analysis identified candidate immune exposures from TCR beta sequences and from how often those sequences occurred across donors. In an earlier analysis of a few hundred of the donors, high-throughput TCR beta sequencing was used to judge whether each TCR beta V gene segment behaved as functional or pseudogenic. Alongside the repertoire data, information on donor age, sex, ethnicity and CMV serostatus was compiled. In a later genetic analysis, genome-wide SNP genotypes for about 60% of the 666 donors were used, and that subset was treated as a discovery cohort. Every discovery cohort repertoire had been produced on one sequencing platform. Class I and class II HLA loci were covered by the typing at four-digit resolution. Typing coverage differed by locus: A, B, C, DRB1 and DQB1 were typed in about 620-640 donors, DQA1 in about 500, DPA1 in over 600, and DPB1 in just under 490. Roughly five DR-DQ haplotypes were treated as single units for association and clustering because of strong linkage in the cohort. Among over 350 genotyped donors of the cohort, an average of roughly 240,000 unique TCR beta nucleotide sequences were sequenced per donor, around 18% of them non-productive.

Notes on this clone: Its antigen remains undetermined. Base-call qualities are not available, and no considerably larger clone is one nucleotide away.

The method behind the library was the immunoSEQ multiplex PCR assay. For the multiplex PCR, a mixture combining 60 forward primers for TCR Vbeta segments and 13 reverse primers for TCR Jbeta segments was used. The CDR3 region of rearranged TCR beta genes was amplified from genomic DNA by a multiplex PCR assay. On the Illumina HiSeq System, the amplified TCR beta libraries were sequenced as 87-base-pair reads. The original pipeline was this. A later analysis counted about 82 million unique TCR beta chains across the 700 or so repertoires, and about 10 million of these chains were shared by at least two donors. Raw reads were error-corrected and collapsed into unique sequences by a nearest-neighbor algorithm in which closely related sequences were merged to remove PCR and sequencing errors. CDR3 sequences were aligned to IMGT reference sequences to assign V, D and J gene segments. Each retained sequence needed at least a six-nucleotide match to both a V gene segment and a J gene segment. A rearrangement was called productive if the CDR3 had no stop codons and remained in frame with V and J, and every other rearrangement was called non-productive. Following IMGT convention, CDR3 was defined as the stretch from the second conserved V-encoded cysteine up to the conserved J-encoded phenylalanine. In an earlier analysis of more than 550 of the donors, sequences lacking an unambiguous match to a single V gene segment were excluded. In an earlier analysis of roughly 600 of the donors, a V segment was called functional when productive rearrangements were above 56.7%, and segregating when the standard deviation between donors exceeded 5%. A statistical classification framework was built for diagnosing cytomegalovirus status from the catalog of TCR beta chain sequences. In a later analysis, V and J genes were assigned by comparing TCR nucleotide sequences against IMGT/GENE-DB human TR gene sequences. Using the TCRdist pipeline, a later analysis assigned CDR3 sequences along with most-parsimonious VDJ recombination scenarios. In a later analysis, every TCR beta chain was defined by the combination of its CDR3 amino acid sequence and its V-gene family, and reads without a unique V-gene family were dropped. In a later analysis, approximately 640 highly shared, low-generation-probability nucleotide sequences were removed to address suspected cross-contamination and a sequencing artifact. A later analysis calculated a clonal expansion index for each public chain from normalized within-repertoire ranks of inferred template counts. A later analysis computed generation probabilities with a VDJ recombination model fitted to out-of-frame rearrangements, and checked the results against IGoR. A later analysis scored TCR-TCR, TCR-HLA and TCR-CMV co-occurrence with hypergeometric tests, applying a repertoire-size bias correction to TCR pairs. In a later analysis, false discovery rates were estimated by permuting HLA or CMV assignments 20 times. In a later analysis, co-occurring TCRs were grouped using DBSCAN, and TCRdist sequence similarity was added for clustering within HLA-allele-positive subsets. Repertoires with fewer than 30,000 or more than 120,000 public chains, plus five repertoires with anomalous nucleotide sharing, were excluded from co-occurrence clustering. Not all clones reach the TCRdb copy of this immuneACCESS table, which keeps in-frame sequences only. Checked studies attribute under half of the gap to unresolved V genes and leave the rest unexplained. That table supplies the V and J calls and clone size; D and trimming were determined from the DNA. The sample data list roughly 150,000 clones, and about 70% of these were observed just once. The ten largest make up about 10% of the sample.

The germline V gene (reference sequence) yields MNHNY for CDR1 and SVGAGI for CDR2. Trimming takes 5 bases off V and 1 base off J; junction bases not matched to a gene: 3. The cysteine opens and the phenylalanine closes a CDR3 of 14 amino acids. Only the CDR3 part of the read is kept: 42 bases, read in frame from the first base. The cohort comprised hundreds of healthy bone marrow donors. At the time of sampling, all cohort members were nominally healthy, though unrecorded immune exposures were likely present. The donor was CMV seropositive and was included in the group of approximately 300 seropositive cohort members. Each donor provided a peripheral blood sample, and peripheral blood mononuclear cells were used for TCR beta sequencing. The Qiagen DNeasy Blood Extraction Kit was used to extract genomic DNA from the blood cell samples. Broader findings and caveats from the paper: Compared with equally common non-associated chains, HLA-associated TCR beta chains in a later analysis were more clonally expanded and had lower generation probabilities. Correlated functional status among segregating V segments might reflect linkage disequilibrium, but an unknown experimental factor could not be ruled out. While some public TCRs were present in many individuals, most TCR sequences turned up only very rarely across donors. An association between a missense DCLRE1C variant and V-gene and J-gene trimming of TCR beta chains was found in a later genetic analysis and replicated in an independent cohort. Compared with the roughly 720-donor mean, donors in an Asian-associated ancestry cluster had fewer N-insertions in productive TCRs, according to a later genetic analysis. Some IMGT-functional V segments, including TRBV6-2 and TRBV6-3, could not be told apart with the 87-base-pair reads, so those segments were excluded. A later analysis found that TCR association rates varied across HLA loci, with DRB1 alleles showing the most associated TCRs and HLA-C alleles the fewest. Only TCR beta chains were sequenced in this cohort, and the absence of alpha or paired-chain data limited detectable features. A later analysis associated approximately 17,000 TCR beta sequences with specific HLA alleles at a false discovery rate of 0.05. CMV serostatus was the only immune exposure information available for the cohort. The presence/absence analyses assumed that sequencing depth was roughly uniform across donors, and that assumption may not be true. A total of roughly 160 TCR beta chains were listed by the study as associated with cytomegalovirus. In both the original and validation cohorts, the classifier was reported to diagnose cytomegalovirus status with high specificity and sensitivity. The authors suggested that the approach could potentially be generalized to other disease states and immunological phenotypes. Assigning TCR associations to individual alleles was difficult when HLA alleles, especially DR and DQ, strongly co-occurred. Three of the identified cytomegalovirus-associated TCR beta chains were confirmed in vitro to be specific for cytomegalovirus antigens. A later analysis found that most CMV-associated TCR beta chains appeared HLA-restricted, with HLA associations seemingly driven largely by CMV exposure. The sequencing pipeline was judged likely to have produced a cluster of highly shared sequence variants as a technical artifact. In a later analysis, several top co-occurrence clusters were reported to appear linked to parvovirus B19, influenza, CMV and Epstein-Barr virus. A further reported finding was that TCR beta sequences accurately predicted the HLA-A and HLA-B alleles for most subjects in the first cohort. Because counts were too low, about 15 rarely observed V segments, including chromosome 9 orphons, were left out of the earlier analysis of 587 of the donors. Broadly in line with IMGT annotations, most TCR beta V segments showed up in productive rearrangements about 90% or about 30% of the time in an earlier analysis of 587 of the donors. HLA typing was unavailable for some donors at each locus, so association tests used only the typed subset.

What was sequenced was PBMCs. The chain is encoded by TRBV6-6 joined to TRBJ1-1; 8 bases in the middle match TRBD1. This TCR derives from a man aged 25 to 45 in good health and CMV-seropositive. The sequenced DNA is TGTGCCAGCAGTCCCGGGACAGGGAACACTGAAGCTTTCTTT. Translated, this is CASSPGTGNTEAFF.